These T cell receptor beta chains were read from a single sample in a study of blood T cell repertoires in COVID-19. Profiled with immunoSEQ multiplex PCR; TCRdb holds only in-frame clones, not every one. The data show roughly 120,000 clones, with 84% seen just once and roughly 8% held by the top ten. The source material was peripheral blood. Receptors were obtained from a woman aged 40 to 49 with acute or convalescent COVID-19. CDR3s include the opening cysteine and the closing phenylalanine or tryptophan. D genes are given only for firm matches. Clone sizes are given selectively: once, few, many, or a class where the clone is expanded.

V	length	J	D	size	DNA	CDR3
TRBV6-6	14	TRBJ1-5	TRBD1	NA	TGTGCCAGCAGTTACCGACAGGGGGATCAGCCCCAGCATTTT	CASSYRQGDQPQHF
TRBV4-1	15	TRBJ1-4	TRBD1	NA	TGCGCCAGCAGCCCCCAGGGGGCTACTAATGAAAAACTGTTTTTT	CASSPQGATNEKLFF
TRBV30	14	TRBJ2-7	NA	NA	TGTGCCTGGAGTAGATCCGGGACATACTACGAGCAGTACTTC	CAWSRSGTYYEQYF
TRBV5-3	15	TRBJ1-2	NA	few	TGTGCCAGAAGCTTAGGATCAGGGGTAGACTATGGCTACACCTTC	CARSLGSGVDYGYTF
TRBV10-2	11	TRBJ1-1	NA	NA	TGCGCCACAGGGCCGAACACTGAAGCTTTCTTT	CATGPNTEAFF
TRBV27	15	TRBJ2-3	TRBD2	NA	TGTGCCAGCATCAAGACTAGCGCCCTCACAGATACGCAGTATTTT	CASIKTSALTDTQYF
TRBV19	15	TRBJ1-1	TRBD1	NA	TGTGCCAGTAGTAGACCCGGGACAGGGGGCACTGAAGCTTTCTTT	CASSRPGTGGTEAFF
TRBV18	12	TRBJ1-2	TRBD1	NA	TGTGCCAACTCAGGGGGAGGCTATGGCTACACCTTC	CANSGGGYGYTF
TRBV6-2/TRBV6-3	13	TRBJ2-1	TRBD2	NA	TGTGCCAGCAGTTGGACTAGCGGGGGGGAGCAGTTCTTC	CASSWTSGGEQFF
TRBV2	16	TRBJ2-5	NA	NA	TGTGCCAGCAGTGAATATTTGTCAGGTAGACGAGAGACCCAGTACTTC	CASSEYLSGRRETQYF
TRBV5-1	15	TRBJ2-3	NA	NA	TGCGCCAGCAACCCGGACAGTTCTAGCACAGATACGCAGTATTTT	CASNPDSSSTDTQYF
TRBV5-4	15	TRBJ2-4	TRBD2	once	TGTGCCAGCAGTATAGCGGGGGGTACCAAAAACATTCAGTACTTC	CASSIAGGTKNIQYF
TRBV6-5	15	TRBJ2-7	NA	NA	TGTGCCAGCACACTAACAGGCACCGACACCTACGAGCAGTACTTC	CASTLTGTDTYEQYF
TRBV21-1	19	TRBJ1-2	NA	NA	TGTGCCAGCAGCGCCTTCCGGGACAGGGGGTTCTCGGGTCCTTATGGCTACACCTTC	CASSAFRDRGFSGPYGYTF
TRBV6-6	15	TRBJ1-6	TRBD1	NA	TGTGCCAGCAGTAGGGGACAGGGAGGTAATTCACCCCTCCACTTT	CASSRGQGGNSPLHF
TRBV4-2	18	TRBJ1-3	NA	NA	TGTGCCAGCAGCCTCTCCCCTCCTACAGGATACTCTGGAAACACCATATATTTT	CASSLSPPTGYSGNTIYF
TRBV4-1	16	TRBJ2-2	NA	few	TGCGCCAGCAGTCCTTCTCCGGGACTCAGCACCGGGGAGCTGTTTTTT	CASSPSPGLSTGELFF
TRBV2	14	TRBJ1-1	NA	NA	TGTGCCAGCAGTGAAGGACCCGTCACAGCTAAAGCTTTCTTT	CASSEGPVTAKAFF
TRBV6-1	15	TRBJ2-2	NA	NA	TGTGCCAGCAGTGAACTGGCAGGGGACACCGGGGAGCTGTTTTTT	CASSELAGDTGELFF
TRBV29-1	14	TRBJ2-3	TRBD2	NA	TGCAGCGTTGCCCAAGCGGGGGACACAGATACGCAGTATTTT	CSVAQAGDTDTQYF
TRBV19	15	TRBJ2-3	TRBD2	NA	TGTGCCAGTAAGCCTAGCGGGGCCCGGGAGGAGACGCAGTATTTT	CASKPSGAREETQYF
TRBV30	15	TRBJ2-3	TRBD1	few	TGTGCCTGGAGTGGGGGACAGGGATGGGCAGATACGCAGTATTTT	CAWSGGQGWADTQYF
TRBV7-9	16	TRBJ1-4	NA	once	TGTGCCAGCAGCTTGATACCGGTACCCGTACCGGAAAAACTGTTTTTT	CASSLIPVPVPEKLFF
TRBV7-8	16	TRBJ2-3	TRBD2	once	TGTGCCAGCAGTCGGACTAGCGGGGGTTTGGCAGATACGCAGTATTTT	CASSRTSGGLADTQYF
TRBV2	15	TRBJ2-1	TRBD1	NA	TGTGCCAGCGGGTGGGACAGTGCTTCCTACAATGAGCAGTTCTTC	CASGWDSASYNEQFF
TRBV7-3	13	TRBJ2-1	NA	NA	TGTGCCAGCAGCTTTACTAGCTCCAATGAGCAGTTCTTC	CASSFTSSNEQFF
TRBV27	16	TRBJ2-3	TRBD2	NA	TGTGCCAGCTGCCCGAGGGGACTAGCGGCCACAGATACGCAGTATTTT	CASCPRGLAATDTQYF
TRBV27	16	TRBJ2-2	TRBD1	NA	TGTGCCAGCAGTTATGACAGGGCGGCCAGCTCCGGGGAGCTGTTTTTT	CASSYDRAASSGELFF
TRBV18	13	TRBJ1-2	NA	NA	TGTGCCAGCTCACCAGCCCACAACGATGTCTACACCTTC	CASSPAHNDVYTF
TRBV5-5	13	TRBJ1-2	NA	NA	TGTGCCAGCAGTATGGACAGTCTCCGAGGCTACACCTTC	CASSMDSLRGYTF
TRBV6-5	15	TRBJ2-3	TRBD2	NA	TGTGCCAGCAGCCTAGGGGGACTAGGGACAGATACGCAGTATTTT	CASSLGGLGTDTQYF
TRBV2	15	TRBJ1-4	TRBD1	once	TGTGCCAGCAATGGGGACAGGTCAACTAATGAAAAACTGTTTTTT	CASNGDRSTNEKLFF
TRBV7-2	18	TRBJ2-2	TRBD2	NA	TGTGCCAGCAGCTTAGCGGATAGCGGGGGGGCCTGGACCGGGGAGCTGTTTTTT	CASSLADSGGAWTGELFF
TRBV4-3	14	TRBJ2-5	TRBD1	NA	TGCGCCAGCAGCCAGGACAGGAGTCGAGAGACCCAGTACTTC	CASSQDRSRETQYF
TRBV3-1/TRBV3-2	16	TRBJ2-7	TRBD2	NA	TGTGCCAGCAGCCAAGCCTATAGCGGGAGCTCCTACGAGCAGTACTTC	CASSQAYSGSSYEQYF
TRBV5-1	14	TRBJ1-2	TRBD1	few	TGCGCCAGCAGCTTGATGGACGACAGGGATGGCTACACCTTC	CASSLMDDRDGYTF
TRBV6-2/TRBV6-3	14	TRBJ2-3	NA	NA	TGTGCCAGCAGTTACTTGCTACCCACAGATACGCAGTATTTT	CASSYLLPTDTQYF
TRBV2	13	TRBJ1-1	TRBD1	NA	TGTGCCAGCAGGACAGGGGGCGGCACTGAAGCTTTCTTT	CASRTGGGTEAFF
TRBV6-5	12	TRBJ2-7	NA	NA	TGTGCCAGCAGGGCCGACATGTCAAAGCAGTACTTC	CASRADMSKQYF
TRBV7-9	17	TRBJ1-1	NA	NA	TGTGCCAGCAGCTACCGACGGCAGGCCGGGATGAACACTGAAGCTTTCTTT	CASSYRRQAGMNTEAFF
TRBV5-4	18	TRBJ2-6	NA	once	TGTGCCAGCAGCCGGGGGACAGCTGATAGGGATGGGGCCAACGTCCTGACTTTC	CASSRGTADRDGANVLTF
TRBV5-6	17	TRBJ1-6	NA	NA	TGTGCCAGCAGCTTGGGCCTCCGGGGAAAAGATAATTCACCCCTCCACTTT	CASSLGLRGKDNSPLHF
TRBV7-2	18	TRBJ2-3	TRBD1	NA	TGTGCCAGCAGCGCTGGGATGAAGGGGGCTCTTTCCACAGATACGCAGTATTTT	CASSAGMKGALSTDTQYF
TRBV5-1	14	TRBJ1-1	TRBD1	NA	TGCGCCAGCAGCCCGGACAGGGGGGCGACTGAAGCTTTCTTT	CASSPDRGATEAFF
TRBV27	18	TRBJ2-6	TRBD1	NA	TGTGCCAGCAGTTTATACCCGGGACAGTCCTCTGGGGCCAACGTCCTGACTTTC	CASSLYPGQSSGANVLTF
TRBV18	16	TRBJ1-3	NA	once	TGTGCCAGCTCACCACAGGGGACTGGCTTGAGAAACACCATATATTTT	CASSPQGTGLRNTIYF
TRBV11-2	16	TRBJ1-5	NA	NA	TGTGCCAGCAGCTTAGTCTTCGGGAATAGCAATCAGCCCCAGCATTTT	CASSLVFGNSNQPQHF
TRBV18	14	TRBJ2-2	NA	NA	TGTGCCAGCTCACAACAGGAGAACACCGGGGAGCTGTTTTTT	CASSQQENTGELFF
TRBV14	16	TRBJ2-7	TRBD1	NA	TGTGCCAGCAGCCAAGTTCCGGGACAGGGTTACCACGAGCAGTACTTC	CASSQVPGQGYHEQYF
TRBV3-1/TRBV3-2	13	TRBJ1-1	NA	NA	TGTGCCAGCAGCCAGGGGGCTGTCACTGAAGCTTTCTTT	CASSQGAVTEAFF
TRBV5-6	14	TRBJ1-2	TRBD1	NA	TGTGCCAGCAGCTTACAGGGGTTGGGCTATGGCTACACCTTC	CASSLQGLGYGYTF
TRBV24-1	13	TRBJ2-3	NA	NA	TGTGCCACCTCGACAGGAGTGAGAGATACGCAGTATTTT	CATSTGVRDTQYF
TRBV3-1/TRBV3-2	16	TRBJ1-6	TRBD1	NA	TGTGCCAGCAGCCACGCTGGGACAGCCTATAATTCACCCCTCCACTTT	CASSHAGTAYNSPLHF
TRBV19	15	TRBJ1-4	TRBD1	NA	TGTGCCAGTAGTCCCCTCGGACAGGGAAACGAAAAACTGTTTTTT	CASSPLGQGNEKLFF
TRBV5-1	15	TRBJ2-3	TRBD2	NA	TGCGCCAGCAGGTTTAGCGGGGGGGCGGCAGATACGCAGTATTTT	CASRFSGGAADTQYF
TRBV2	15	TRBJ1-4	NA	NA	TGTGCCAGCAGTCGAGCCGGAGCAACTAATGAAAAACTGTTTTTT	CASSRAGATNEKLFF
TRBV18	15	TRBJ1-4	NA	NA	TGTGCCAGCTCACCAAGCACTGCAACTAATGAAAAACTGTTTTTT	CASSPSTATNEKLFF
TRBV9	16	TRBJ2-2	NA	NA	TGTGCCAGCAGCGCCAATAGCGAGCCCAGGTTCGGGGAGCTGTTTTTT	CASSANSEPRFGELFF
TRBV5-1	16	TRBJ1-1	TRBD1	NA	TGCGCCAGCAGCCGGGGGACAGGGACTGCGAACACTGAAGCTTTCTTT	CASSRGTGTANTEAFF